A selection of T cell receptor beta chains follows, all from one sample in a study of cytomegalovirus exposure and HLA in healthy donors. The assay was immunoSEQ multiplex PCR, and TCRdb's table has in-frame clones only and misses some. The table has roughly 150,000 clones, over 60% seen once. Source material: PBMCs. These receptors were collected from a male donor in good health and CMV-seronegative. Both conserved end residues are part of each CDR3. D genes are given only for firm matches. Rows give clone size only sometimes, using once, few, many, or a class for an expanded clone.

abundance,d_gene,v_gene,j_gene,CDR3nt,CDR3aa
NA,NA,TRBV21-1,TRBJ2-2,TGTGCCAGCATATGTTGGGACAGTCTTTCTAACACCGGGGAGCTGTTTTTT,CASICWDSLSNTGELFF
NA,NA,TRBV18,TRBJ2-3,TGTGCCAGCTCACCATCGACAGGTACGCAGTATTTT,CASSPSTGTQYF
NA,NA,TRBV30,TRBJ2-5,TGTGCCTGGGGCGAGGGCATCAGACGAGAGACCCAGTACTTC,CAWGEGIRRETQYF
NA,TRBD1,TRBV6-5,TRBJ2-7,TGTGCCAGCAGTTACGGCGGCCAGGGGGAAGGTTACGAGCAGTACTTC,CASSYGGQGEGYEQYF
NA,TRBD1,TRBV28,TRBJ1-4,TGTGCCAGCAGTTTAGGGACAGGGTACGAAAAACTGTTTTTT,CASSLGTGYEKLFF
NA,TRBD2,TRBV11-1,TRBJ2-5,TGTGCCAGCAGCTTGCGGGAGAGGGATGGGTACCAAGAGACCCAGTACTTC,CASSLRERDGYQETQYF
NA,NA,TRBV25-1,TRBJ1-4,TGTGCCAGCAGTGACCGACAGGCTAATGAAAAACTGTTTTTT,CASSDRQANEKLFF
NA,NA,TRBV6-1,TRBJ2-1,TGTGCCAGCAGTGAAGGGACTATGGCCTACAATGAGCAGTTCTTC,CASSEGTMAYNEQFF
NA,TRBD2,TRBV7-9,TRBJ2-2,TGTGCCAGCAGCTTTTCACTAGCGCTGAACACCGGGGAGCTGTTTTTT,CASSFSLALNTGELFF
NA,TRBD2,TRBV28,TRBJ2-3,TGTGCCAGCAGTACCGGACTAGCGGGAACCACAGATACGCAGTATTTT,CASSTGLAGTTDTQYF
NA,NA,TRBV5-1,TRBJ2-7,TGCGCCAGCAGCTTGGTTGGCAGGGAATACGAGCAGTACTTC,CASSLVGREYEQYF
NA,NA,TRBV7-9,TRBJ2-3,TGTGCCAGCAGCTTAAGGGACCGGGACTTCAGCACAGATACGCAGTATTTT,CASSLRDRDFSTDTQYF
NA,TRBD2,TRBV27,TRBJ2-2,TGTGCCAGCAGTGGCCGGGGGGGCACCCGGGAGCTGTTTTTT,CASSGRGGTRELFF
NA,TRBD1,TRBV7-8,TRBJ2-2,TGTGCCAGCAGCCCCCGGGACAGGGCGAACACCGGGGAGCTGTTTTTT,CASSPRDRANTGELFF
NA,TRBD2,TRBV7-2,TRBJ2-3,TGTGCCAGCAGCCTAGCAGCGGGAGGGAGCACAGATACGCAGTATTTT,CASSLAAGGSTDTQYF
NA,TRBD1,TRBV7-3,TRBJ1-1,TGTGCCAGCAGCTTAGGCAGGGGGCTGAACACTGAAGCTTTCTTT,CASSLGRGLNTEAFF
few,NA,TRBV27,TRBJ2-4,TGTGCCAGCAGCCCCTGGGCAGCCAAAAACATTCAGTACTTC,CASSPWAAKNIQYF
NA,NA,TRBV9,TRBJ2-2,TGTGCCAGCAGCGGCCCGGCCGGGGAGCTGTTTTTT,CASSGPAGELFF
NA,NA,TRBV27,TRBJ1-1,TGTGCCAGCAGCTCAAGGTCCAGGGACACTGAAGCTTTCTTT,CASSSRSRDTEAFF
NA,NA,TRBV5-1,TRBJ2-7,TGCGCCAGCAGCTTGGAAAGGCCCGGGGGCGAGCAGTACTTC,CASSLERPGGEQYF
NA,TRBD1,TRBV5-6,TRBJ2-7,TGTGCCAGCAGCCGGAGACAGGGTCGCGTCTACGAGCAGTACTTC,CASSRRQGRVYEQYF
NA,NA,TRBV27,TRBJ2-1,TGTGCCAGCAGCAGGGTCGCGCGGGGAATAAGCTCCTACAATGAGCAGTTCTTC,CASSRVARGISSYNEQFF
NA,NA,TRBV5-1,TRBJ2-7,TGCGCCAGCAGCTTGGAACAGGGTAGGAACGAGCAGTACTTC,CASSLEQGRNEQYF
NA,TRBD2,TRBV18,TRBJ2-1,TGTGCCAGCTCGCGGATAGCGGGGAAGGCTTACAATGAGCAGTTCTTC,CASSRIAGKAYNEQFF
NA,NA,TRBV7-6,TRBJ2-2,TGTGCCAGCAGCCCTAGGGGGGGAGCGAACACCGGGGAGCTGTTTTTT,CASSPRGGANTGELFF
NA,NA,TRBV19,TRBJ1-2,TGTGCCAGTAGTCCCTCGGCTCTCGGGAACTATGGCTACACCTTC,CASSPSALGNYGYTF
NA,NA,TRBV28,TRBJ1-4,TGTGCCAGCTTTGGAGGGTCAGCTAATGAAAAACTGTTTTTT,CASFGGSANEKLFF
NA,NA,TRBV27,TRBJ1-1,TGTGCCAGCAGTTCGCCCCAGGGCCTTGAAGCTTTCTTT,CASSSPQGLEAFF